These 21 T cell receptor beta chains came from one sample sequenced in a study of blood T cell repertoires in COVID-19 (dated by TCRdb to 2020 to 2022). The library was built by means of the immunoSEQ multiplex PCR assay. The table was pulled from immuneACCESS by TCRdb, which kept in-frame rearrangements only. Such tables lose some clones; where checked, under half of the loss comes from unresolved V genes, and the rest has no known cause. The table for this sample lists 150,000 to 200,000 clones; 82% of them were counted only once. The biggest ten clones account for around 5.5% of the sample. The specimen sequenced was PBMCs or T cells enriched from blood (not recorded which). The receptors were sampled from a woman aged 55 to 70 with acute COVID-19.

J is TRBJ1-1 and V is TRBV18; TRBD1 matches at 7 bases. Germline-derived CDR1 and CDR2 are KGHSH and LQKENI. This CDR3 is 15 amino acids long. J gave up 5 bases and V 0 bases, and 6 bases lay outside the gene matches. The CDR3 is CASSPPGTVRTEAFF. The CDR3, as DNA: TGTGCCAGCTCACCACCCGGGACAGTGAGGACTGAAGCTTTCTTT.

CDR3 residues: CASSLAGVTDTQYF. DNA of the CDR3: TGTGCCAGCAGCTTGGCGGGGGTCACAGATACGCAGTATTTT. This chain links TRBV11-3 with TRBJ2-3; TRBD2 agrees at 7 bases. Germline V lookup: CDR1 SGHNT, CDR2 YENEEA. The V and J ends lost 3 bases and 2 bases, in that order; junction bases with no gene match: 2. The CDR3 runs to 14 residues.

This clone came up a few times. V is TRBV9 and J is TRBJ2-3, with a tentative D call TRBD1 (6 bases). V was cut by 2 bases and J by 5 bases, with 15 bases left in between. The CDR3 runs 15 residues. Germline V lookup: CDR1 SGDLS, CDR2 YYNGEE. In nucleotides, the CDR3 is TGTGCCAGCAGCGTCGGGACACCAGACTTAGATACGCAGTATTTT. Its protein product is CASSVGTPDLDTQYF.

CDR3 sequence: CASSPGQLNTEAFF. In DNA, the CDR3 is TGCGCCAGCAGCCCTGGACAGCTGAACACTGAAGCTTTCTTT. This sequence joins TRBV4-3 and TRBJ1-1, with a weak D call TRBD1 (6 bases). The germline V gene has CDR1 LGHNA and CDR2 YSLEER. V was shortened by 4 bases and J by 0 bases, with 9 bases between the two germline ends. The CDR3 runs 14 residues.

The chain has TRBV2 and TRBJ1-5, with no clear D. CDR3 size: 15 residues. V shed 1 base and J shed 2 bases, with 9 bases lying between them. Germline V gene lookup returns CDR1 SNHLY and CDR2 FYNNEI. DNA of the CDR3: TGTGCCAGCAGTGAAGGAAGATCAGGCAATCAGCCCCAGCATTTT. It specifies CASSEGRSGNQPQHF.

The chain is built from TRBV27 and TRBJ1-3; TRBD1 agrees at 9 bases. Germline V CDR1 and CDR2: MNHEY, SMNVEV (reference sequence). The CDR3 length is 14 residues. V trimming: 5 bases; J trimming: 6 bases; junction bases outside the gene matches: 5. DNA of the CDR3: TGTGCCAGCAGTCGGAGGGACAGGGAAAACACCATATATTTT. It encodes CASSRRDRENTIYF.

The chain employs TRBV7-8 and TRBJ2-3; 11 bases are a match to TRBD2. Germline CDR1 is SGHVS and CDR2 is FQNEAQ. Germline trimming cut 7 bases from V and 2 bases from J; bases unmatched to any gene: 5. The CDR3 has 15 residues. This CDR3 is CASTLTSGNTDTQYF. For the CDR3, the DNA is TGTGCCAGCACCCTGACTAGCGGGAACACAGATACGCAGTATTTT.

This chain connects TRBV4-3 to TRBJ2-7; D is unclear. The germline V gene encodes CDR1 LGHNA and CDR2 YSLEER. This CDR3 has 13 residues. V lost 0 bases and J 6 bases, leaving 9 bases between the germline ends. The CDR3 DNA reads TGCGCCAGCAGCCAAGAACAACCTTCCGAGCAGTACTTC. Translation: CASSQEQPSEQYF.

The chain employs TRBV9 and TRBJ1-6, with no clear D. Germline CDR1 is SGDLS and CDR2 is YYNGEE. The CDR3 contains 16 residues. Trimming left V 4 bases short and J 7 bases short, with 18 bases between. The CDR3 region has the DNA TGTGCCAGCAGCCCAGAGACCGGCAGGAGGAATTCACCCCTCCACTTT. Encoded protein: CASSPETGRRNSPLHF.

This clone came up a few times. CDR3 amino acids: CASSLGTGARNTEAFF. The DNA for the CDR3 is TGCGCCAGCAGCTTGGGGACAGGGGCGCGGAACACTGAAGCTTTCTTT. The V gene is TRBV5-1, the J gene TRBJ1-1; 9 bases are shared with TRBD1. The CDR3 extends over 16 amino acids. V lost 0 bases, J lost 1 base, and 4 bases stayed unmatched. Germline CDR1 is SGHRS and CDR2 is YFSETQ.

The chain carries TRBV3-1 (or the pseudogene TRBV3-2) and TRBJ1-3, with 8 bases that match TRBD1. CDR3 length: 16 residues. The V gene end was trimmed by 1 base and the J gene end by 3 bases; junction bases not matched to a gene: 5. The germline gives CDR1 LGHDT, CDR2 YNNKEL (reference sequence). As DNA, the CDR3 is TGTGCCAGCAGCCAAGGCCGACAGGGGAGTGGAAACACCATATATTTT. Protein product: CASSQGRQGSGNTIYF.

V is TRBV6-5 and J is TRBJ1-4; no clear D gene. The CDR3 totals 11 residues. Germline CDR1 is MNHEY and CDR2 is SVGAGI. The germline V and J ends were trimmed by 8 bases and 8 bases, with 9 bases remaining between them. This CDR3 is CASLSGEKLFF. The CDR3 DNA is TGTGCCAGCCTAAGCGGCGAAAAACTGTTTTTT.

The J gene is TRBJ2-7, the V gene TRBV28; 11 bases line up with TRBD2. Per the germline V gene, CDR1 is MDHEN and CDR2 is SYDVKM. The V segment lost 3 bases and the J segment 0 bases; nucleotides outside the gene matches: 10. The CDR3 spans 18 residues. The CDR3 region has the DNA TGTGCCAGCAGTTTTCGAGGACTAGCGGGCCGAAGCTCCTACGAGCAGTACGTC. This sequence encodes CASSFRGLAGRSSYEQYV.

The chain is built from TRBV4-2 and TRBJ2-7; D ambiguous. Germline lookup yields CDR1 LGHNA and CDR2 YNFKEQ. Trimming pared 1 base from V and 2 bases from J, leaving 12 bases between. CDR3 length: 15 residues. The CDR3 region has the DNA TGTGCCAGCAGCCAAGTAATGGGCAGTACCTACGAGCAGTACTTC. It yields the protein CASSQVMGSTYEQYF.

The V call is TRBV6-2 or TRBV6-3, the J call TRBJ1-2; D is undetermined. Germline V CDR1 and CDR2: MNHEY, SVGEGT. V was clipped by 4 bases and J by 4 bases, with 10 bases between them. The CDR3 consists of 13 residues. The CDR3 region is CASSSRSSYGYTF. The CDR3 bases are TGTGCCAGCAGTTCAAGGAGCAGCTATGGCTACACCTTC.

The chain carries TRBV5-1 and TRBJ2-2; TRBD1 aligns across 8 bases. V shed 4 bases, J shed 6 bases, and the junction held 8 bases outside the gene matches. The CDR3 is made up of 15 amino acids. Germline CDR1 reads SGHRS; CDR2 reads YFSETQ. The CDR3 reads CASSRDRGFAGELFF. Written as DNA, the CDR3 is TGCGCCAGCAGCCGAGACAGGGGTTTTGCCGGGGAGCTGTTTTTT. Looking up the rest from reference TRBV5-1 and TRBJ2-2 gives the full variable domain: KAGVTQTPRYLIKTRGQQVTLSCSPISGHRSVSWYQQTPGQGLQFLFEYFSETQRNKGNFPGRFSGRQFSNSRSEMNVSTLELGDSALYLCASSRDRGFAGELFFGEGSRLTVL.

V gene TRBV2 combines with J gene TRBJ1-5; D remains ambiguous. Trimming removed 1 base at V and 1 base at J, with 8 bases between. The V gene's germline CDR1 is SNHLY and CDR2 FYNNEI. The CDR3 has 15 residues. The CDR3 loop reads CASSEETGSNQPQHF. DNA of the CDR3: TGTGCCAGCAGTGAAGAGACGGGGAGCAATCAGCCCCAGCATTTT. Filled out from reference TRBV2 and TRBJ1-5, the complete variable domain reads EPEVTQTPSHQVTQMGQEVILRCVPISNHLYFYWYRQILGQKVEFLVSFYNNEISEKSEIFDDQFSVERPDGSNFTLKIRSTKLEDSAMYFCASSEETGSNQPQHFGDGTRLSIL.

This chain uses TRBV2 with TRBJ2-1; no clear D gene. The germline V gene encodes CDR1 SNHLY and CDR2 FYNNEI. The CDR3 has 12 amino acids. Trimming stripped 3 bases from V and 7 bases from J, with 7 bases between. CDR3 coding DNA: TGTGCCAGCAGTGAGAGTCCTAATGAGCAGTTCTTC. Protein product: CASSESPNEQFF. Filled out from reference TRBV2 and TRBJ2-1, the complete variable domain reads EPEVTQTPSHQVTQMGQEVILRCVPISNHLYFYWYRQILGQKVEFLVSFYNNEISEKSEIFDDQFSVERPDGSNFTLKIRSTKLEDSAMYFCASSESPNEQFFGPGTRLTVL.

The chain is built from TRBV10-3 and TRBJ2-3; 11 bases are a match to TRBD2. The CDR3 contains 15 residues. The V segment lost 3 bases and the J segment 3 bases; nucleotides outside the gene matches: 2. Germline V CDR1 and CDR2: ENHRY, SYGVKD. CDR3 sequence reads: CAISELAGETDTQYF. CDR3 nucleotides: TGTGCCATCAGTGAACTAGCGGGAGAAACAGATACGCAGTATTTT.

This clone was picked up a small number of times. The chain couples TRBV18 to TRBJ1-6; no clear D. V dropped 6 bases and J dropped 8 bases, with 11 bases sitting between them. This CDR3 has 13 amino acids. Germline V gene sequence: CDR1 KGHSH, CDR2 LQKENI. DNA of the CDR3: TGTGCCAGCTCCCCTAACCGCGATTCACCCCTCCACTTT. It yields the protein CASSPNRDSPLHF.

In this sample, this clone turned up a few times. V gene TRBV10-3 combines with J gene TRBJ1-1; unclear D gene. The V end lost 0 bases, the J end lost 6 bases, and 11 bases lay between the germline ends. This CDR3 is 14 amino acids long. In germline, CDR1 is ENHRY, CDR2 SYGVKD. The CDR3 coding sequence is TGTGCCATCAGTGAGTCTTCGGGATCCGCTGAAGCTTTCTTT. Its translation: CAISESSGSAEAFF.